The 30 T cell receptor beta chains listed next were all sequenced from one sample in a study of T cell repertoires in cytomegalovirus infection. These TCRs' antigens remain unknown. Using its own MiXCR run on the reads, TCRdb lists one record per CDR3 protein. The data hold 360,000 or so distinct CDR3 sequences, with roughly 34% observed a single time. Source: cultured PBMCs, taken from culture after CMV antigen stimulation. The receptors stem from a human donor in good health (CMV status not recorded). Some clones in this sample may be carry-over from other donors' samples.

The V gene is TRBV29-1, the J gene TRBJ2-1, with no clear D. Per the germline V gene, CDR1 is SQVTM and CDR2 is ANQGSEA. The CDR3 runs to 14 residues. V gave up 7 bases and J gave up 4 bases, with 17 bases separating them. CDR3 region: CSADAGRKYNEQFF. For the CDR3, the DNA is TGCAGCGCCGACGCCGGGCGAAAGTACAATGAGCAGTTCTTC.

The chain links TRBV7-2 to TRBJ1-5, with TRBD1 as a possible D gene (6 bases). CDR3 length: 14 amino acids. Germline-derived CDR1 and CDR2 are SGHTA and FQGNSA. Trimming removed 6 bases at V and 7 bases at J, with 16 bases between. The chain's CDR3 is CASRRDRTQQPQHF. The CDR3 DNA sequence: TGTGCCAGCAGGCGAGACAGGACCCAACAGCCCCAGCATTTT. Variable domain in full (rest from reference TRBV7-2 and TRBJ1-5): GAGVSQSPSNKVTEKGKDVELRCDPISGHTALYWYRQSLGQGLEFLIYFQGNSAPDKSGLPSDRFSAERTGGSVSTLTIQRTQQEDSAVYLCASRRDRTQQPQHFGDGTRLSIL.

The rearrangement uses TRBV6-2 or TRBV6-3 and TRBJ1-1, with D possibly being TRBD1 (5 bases). The V gene lost 9 bases and the J gene lost 7 bases, with 12 bases spanning the gap. This CDR3 has 11 residues. Germline lookup yields CDR1 MNHEY and CDR2 SVGEGT. The CDR3 nucleotides read TGTGCCAGTAAGGGGTCAATTGAAGCTTTCTTT. Encoded protein: CASKGSIEAFF.

The V call is TRBV2, the J call TRBJ2-3; D not certain. CDR1 SNHLY and CDR2 FYNNEI come from the germline V gene. The V and J ends lost 3 bases and 10 bases respectively, with 11 bases between them. The CDR3 consists of 12 residues. The CDR3 is CASSERSAAQYF. The CDR3 DNA is TGTGCCAGCAGTGAGCGATCGGCGGCGCAGTATTTT. The full variable domain, its missing parts supplied by reference TRBV2 and TRBJ2-3, is EPEVTQTPSHQVTQMGQEVILRCVPISNHLYFYWYRQILGQKVEFLVSFYNNEISEKSEIFDDQFSVERPDGSNFTLKIRSTKLEDSAMYFCASSERSAAQYFGPGTRLTVL.

The V gene is TRBV5-1, the J gene TRBJ1-2; D possibly corresponds to TRBD1 (5 bases). This CDR3 spans 12 amino acids. V shed 4 bases and J shed 8 bases, with 12 bases lying between them. Germline loops: CDR1 SGHRS, CDR2 YFSETQ. The CDR3 nucleotides read TGCGCCAGCAGCGGGACCGTCGGCGGCTACACCTTC. It codes for CASSGTVGGYTF.

This clonotype was observed at least ten times. The chain has TRBV6-5 and TRBJ2-3, with TRBD1 matching 8 bases. J lost 4 bases, V lost 0 bases, and 9 bases had no gene match. CDR3 length: 17 amino acids. CDR1 and CDR2 (germline): MNHEY, SVGAGI. The CDR3 DNA is TGTGCCAGCAGTTACTCGTCGCAGGGGGCATGGGCAGATACGCAGTATTTT. Translated, it gives CASSYSSQGAWADTQYF.

The sample holds a few counts of this clonotype. V gene TRBV28 combines with J gene TRBJ1-2; D possibly corresponds to TRBD1 (6 bases). CDR1 is MDHEN, CDR2 SYDVKM, per germline. The CDR3 runs to 15 residues. V gave up 6 bases and J gave up 6 bases, with 20 bases separating them. CDR3 coding DNA: TGTGCCAGCAGCCCCGCTTTACGGGGGCGGGATGGCTACACCTTC. This sequence encodes CASSPALRGRDGYTF.

This clonotype has ten or more counts. V and J are TRBV7-9 and TRBJ2-3; no clear D gene. V gave up 3 bases and J gave up 0 bases, with 4 bases separating them. The CDR3 totals 13 residues. CDR1 and CDR2 from the germline V gene are SEHNR and FQNEAQ (reference sequence). The CDR3 reads CASSFPSTDTQYF. In DNA, the CDR3 is TGTGCCAGCAGCTTTCCTAGCACAGATACGCAGTATTTT.

CDR3 amino acids: CASSFIGSFQETQYF. The CDR3 coding sequence is TGCGCCAGCAGCTTTATTGGGAGTTTTCAAGAGACCCAGTACTTC. The chain joins TRBV5-1 to TRBJ2-5; TRBD2 might be the D (5 bases). There are 15 residues in the CDR3. V lost 2 bases, J lost 2 bases, and 13 bases lay in between. Germline V gene lookup returns CDR1 SGHRS and CDR2 YFSETQ.

This clonotype has ten or more counts. The rearrangement links TRBV7-2 to TRBJ1-3; 7 nucleotides match TRBD1. Germline-derived CDR1 and CDR2 are SGHTA and FQGNSA. J was trimmed by 0 bases and V by 5 bases; bases with no gene match: 4. CDR3 length equals 15 residues. In DNA, the CDR3 is TGTGCCAGCAGCCCGGGACAGAGCTCTGGAAACACCATATATTTT. Protein product: CASSPGQSSGNTIYF. The full variable domain, in which reference TRBV7-2 and TRBJ1-3 provide the parts outside the CDR3, is GAGVSQSPSNKVTEKGKDVELRCDPISGHTALYWYRQSLGQGLEFLIYFQGNSAPDKSGLPSDRFSAERTGGSVSTLTIQRTQQEDSAVYLCASSPGQSSGNTIYFGEGSWLTVV.

The chain carries TRBV7-9 and TRBJ2-3, with no clear D. CDR1 SEHNR and CDR2 FQNEAQ come from the germline V gene (reference sequence). Trimming removed 0 bases at V and 2 bases at J, with 6 bases between. There are 14 residues in the CDR3. The CDR3 is CASSLATITDTQYF. The CDR3 region has the DNA TGTGCCAGCAGCTTAGCTACAATCACAGATACGCAGTATTTT. The entire variable domain, with the rest obtained from reference TRBV7-9 and TRBJ2-3, is as follows: DTGVSQNPRHKITKRGQNVTFRCDPISEHNRLYWYRQTLGQGPEFLTYFQNEAQLEKSRLLSDRFSAERPKGSFSTLEIQRTEQGDSAMYLCASSLATITDTQYFGPGTRLTVL.

This chain uses TRBV5-4 with TRBJ2-7; a possible D gene is TRBD2 (6 bases). V was trimmed by 4 bases and J by 4 bases, leaving 15 bases between them. Germline lookup yields CDR1 SGHNT and CDR2 YYREEE (reference sequence). This CDR3 spans 14 amino acids. The CDR3 DNA is TGTGCCAGCAGCCGAGGCCAGGAGGGGTACGAGCAGTACTTC. Translation: CASSRGQEGYEQYF. Together with reference TRBV5-4 and TRBJ2-7, the CDR3 gives the full variable domain: ETGVTQSPTHLIKTRGQQVTLRCSSQSGHNTVSWYQQALGQGPQFIFQYYREEENGRGNFPPRFSGLQFPNYSSELNVNALELDDSALYLCASSRGQEGYEQYFGPGTRLTVT.

V is TRBV5-4 and J is TRBJ2-7, with 10 bases that match TRBD2. Germline trimming cut 0 bases from V and 5 bases from J; bases unmatched to any gene: 5. The CDR3 runs to 15 residues. CDR1 is SGHNT and CDR2 is YYREEE in the germline V gene (reference sequence). CDR3 amino acids: CASSLVASGSHEQYF. CDR3 nucleotides: TGTGCCAGCAGCTTGGTGGCTAGCGGGAGCCACGAGCAGTACTTC.

For the CDR3, the DNA is TGTGCCAGTCAAGCCTTAGAGGGGGCGCTCAATTCACCCCTCCACTTT. As protein: CASQALEGALNSPLHF. The rearrangement joins TRBV19 to TRBJ1-6; the match to TRBD1 covers 7 bases. With 8 bases clipped from V and 7 bases from J, the junction kept 14 bases outside the gene matches. The CDR3 covers 16 residues. Germline V lookup: CDR1 LNHDA, CDR2 SQIVND (reference sequence).

This clonotype has only a few counts. V and J are TRBV10-3 and TRBJ2-2; 10 bases map to TRBD1. Germline CDR1 ENHRY, CDR2 SYGVKD. CDR3 length equals 16 residues. V shed 4 bases and J 4 bases; nucleotides not matched to a gene: 6. In DNA, the CDR3 is TGTGCCATCAGTGGACAGGGGGCCGGAGGCACCGGGGAGCTGTTTTTT. This encodes CAISGQGAGGTGELFF.

A word on this clonotype: The junction does not match germline at one end; this may be a read error. The chain uses TRBV7-2 and TRBJ2-2; 9 bases are a match to TRBD2. This CDR3 has 15 residues. CDR1 and CDR2 (germline): SGHTA, FQGNSA. DNA of the CDR3: TGTGTCAGCCGCCCGGGGCGGGAGGGCTCCGGGGAGCTGTTTTTT. This gives the protein CVSRPGREGSGELFF.

The chain has TRBV10-3 and TRBJ2-3; D possibly uses TRBD1 or TRBD2 (5 bases each). CDR1 and CDR2 (germline): ENHRY, SYGVKD. Trimming took 7 bases from V and 4 from J, leaving 15 bases between them. CDR3 size: 14 residues. CDR3 sequence: CAITSWDRPDTQYF. The CDR3 coding sequence is TGTGCCATCACTAGCTGGGACCGCCCAGATACGCAGTATTTT.

This clonotype was counted at least ten times. The chain recombines TRBV5-5 with TRBJ1-2; D remains unclear. V lost 4 bases, J lost 2 bases, and 9 bases lay in between. The germline CDR1 and CDR2 sequences are SGHKS and YYEKEE (reference sequence). This CDR3 has 13 amino acids. The CDR3 DNA reads as TGTGCCAGCAGCCTGACTTCCAACTATGGCTACACCTTC. Translating it yields CASSLTSNYGYTF.

There are a few counts of this clonotype. This chain links TRBV2 with TRBJ1-6; maybe TRBD1 (6 bases). This CDR3 has 15 amino acids. Per germline, CDR1 SNHLY and CDR2 FYNNEI. V lost 6 bases and J 5 bases, leaving 14 bases between the germline ends. For the CDR3, the DNA is TGTGCCAGCAGGGCTCCGGGGACAAATAATTCACCCCTCCACTTT. The encoded protein is CASRAPGTNNSPLHF.

This clonotype was recorded a few times. V gene TRBV19 combines with J gene TRBJ2-3, with TRBD2 matching over 9 bases. Per germline, CDR1 LNHDA and CDR2 SQIVND (reference sequence). V lost 8 bases, J lost 5 bases, and 11 bases stayed unmatched. The CDR3 sequence is 15 residues long. CDR3 nucleotides: TGTGCCAGTGGGACGATAGCGGGAGTCTTAGATACGCAGTATTTT. Its protein is CASGTIAGVLDTQYF. Complete variable domain (other parts from reference TRBV19 and TRBJ2-3): DGGITQSPKYLFRKEGQNVTLSCEQNLNHDAMYWYRQDPGQGLRLIYYSQIVNDFQKGDIAEGYSVSREKKESFPLTVTSAQKNPTAFYLCASGTIAGVLDTQYFGPGTRLTVL.

This clonotype showed up just a few times. Here the CDR3 reads CASSPDRALWYEQYV. The CDR3 DNA follows: TGTGCCAGCAGCCCAGACAGGGCGCTGTGGTACGAGCAGTACGTC. The chain has TRBV7-2 and TRBJ2-7; 7 nucleotides agree with TRBD1. After removal of 5 bases from V and 4 bases from J, the junction contained 11 bases not matched to a gene. Germline V gene sequence: CDR1 SGHTA, CDR2 FQGNSA. The CDR3 extends over 15 amino acids.

This clonotype was observed a handful of times. The chain has TRBV7-8 and TRBJ1-5; maybe TRBD1 (6 bases). Germline values: CDR1 SGHVS, CDR2 FQNEAQ. Trimming took 0 bases from V and 3 from J, leaving 12 bases between them. This CDR3 region has 16 residues. This chain's CDR3 is CASSLANREVNQPQHF. The CDR3 DNA is TGTGCCAGCAGCTTAGCGAACAGGGAAGTCAATCAGCCCCAGCATTTT.

This clonotype was counted at least ten times. The J gene is TRBJ2-3, the V gene TRBV7-2; TRBD1 matches 7 bases. Germline assignment: CDR1 SGHTA and CDR2 FQGNSA. V lost 3 bases to trimming and J lost 4 bases; unmatched junction nucleotides: 4. The CDR3 has 14 residues. CDR3 sequence: CASSFIGGADTQYF. Written as DNA, the CDR3 is TGTGCCAGCAGCTTTATAGGGGGCGCAGATACGCAGTATTTT. The complete variable domain, with remaining parts taken from reference TRBV7-2 and TRBJ2-3, reads GAGVSQSPSNKVTEKGKDVELRCDPISGHTALYWYRQSLGQGLEFLIYFQGNSAPDKSGLPSDRFSAERTGGSVSTLTIQRTQQEDSAVYLCASSFIGGADTQYFGPGTRLTVL.

The table lists this clonotype with a few counts. The rearrangement links TRBV28 to TRBJ1-2; D remains unclear. CDR3 length: 15 residues. Per germline, CDR1 MDHEN and CDR2 SYDVKM. V was pared by 3 bases and J by 1 base, with 12 bases between. DNA for the CDR3: TGTGCCAGCAGTTTGAGGGCCGGCGGTAACTATGGCTACACCTTC. The encoded protein is CASSLRAGGNYGYTF.

The CDR3 DNA is TGCGCCAGCAGCGGGACAGGGGGCAGGAACACTGAAGCTTTCTTT. Encoded protein: CASSGTGGRNTEAFF. The chain has TRBV5-1 and TRBJ1-1, with 12 bases fitting TRBD1. From germline, CDR1 is SGHRS and CDR2 YFSETQ. The CDR3 spans 15 residues. Trimming at V came to 4 bases and at J to 1 base, leaving 2 bases not matched to a gene.

This clonotype has just a few counts. This rearrangement joins TRBV7-2 to TRBJ2-7, with 9 bases identical to TRBD2. Germline assignment: CDR1 SGHTA and CDR2 FQGNSA. This CDR3 spans 14 amino acids. Trimming cost V 1 base and J 6 bases; bases outside gene matches: 4. CDR3 sequence reads: CASSLEGLASEQYF. In DNA, the CDR3 is TGTGCCAGCAGCTTAGAGGGACTAGCTAGCGAGCAGTACTTC.

This clonotype was seen a single time. The chain couples TRBV12-3 or TRBV12-4 to TRBJ2-2; possibly TRBD1 or TRBD2 for D (5 bases each). The CDR3 spans 15 residues. Deletions cut 6 bases from V and 7 bases from J, with 18 bases between. The CDR3 nucleotides are TGTGCCAGCAGGGGAAAGGGACCCCTTATCGGGGAGCTGTTTTTT. Encoded protein: CASRGKGPLIGELFF.

The rearrangement uses TRBV4-1 and TRBJ2-7; 13 nucleotides line up with TRBD2. The CDR3 is made up of 16 amino acids. The germline CDR1 and CDR2 sequences are MGHRA and YSYEKL. V lost 1 base and J lost 6; bases outside the gene matches: 6. The CDR3 sequence is CASSQGTSGRASEQYV. The DNA for the CDR3 is TGCGCCAGCAGCCAAGGAACTAGCGGGAGGGCCTCCGAGCAGTACGTC.

There are many counts of this clonotype. The V gene is TRBV27, the J gene TRBJ1-1, with D unresolved. CDR1 MNHEY and CDR2 SMNVEV come from the germline V gene (reference sequence). There are 13 residues in the CDR3. With 6 bases removed from V and 3 bases from J, the gap between germline ends came to 11 bases. The CDR3 DNA is TGTGCCAGCAGCCGGGTCGGGGACACTGAAGCTTTCTTT. Translating gives CASSRVGDTEAFF.

This clonotype was detected a few times. The genes are TRBV12-5 and TRBJ1-2, with 7 bases fitting TRBD1. The CDR3 totals 16 residues. J lost 1 base, V lost 0 bases, and 5 bases had no gene match. From germline, CDR1 is LGHNT and CDR2 FRNRAP. The CDR3 sequence is CASGLVQGHFNYGYTF. The CDR3 coding sequence is TGTGCTAGTGGTTTGGTACAGGGGCACTTTAACTATGGCTACACCTTC.